Below, one T cell receptor (beta chain) is given with its context. The sample belongs to a study of T-cell memory formation after mild COVID-19. Germline loops: CDR1 DFQATT, CDR2 SNEGSKA (reference sequence). The CDR3 runs 15 residues. Trimming removed 6 bases from V and 2 bases from J; junction bases left unmatched: 5. TCRdb processed the 5' RACE reads anew with MiXCR; each CDR3 protein has one entry. The table has hundreds of thousands of distinct CDR3 sequences, roughly 20% seen once; the top ten hold 7.5% to 9.5%. This chain uses TRBV20-1 with TRBJ2-6, with TRBD1 matching over 9 bases. This sequence originates from an adult woman who had mild COVID-19 (a few samples of this study predate the infection). Cell type and time point are not known. Sample: PBMCs or a T cell subset sorted from them (not recorded which). The CDR3 protein is CSAGQGGTGANVLTF. The DNA for the CDR3 is TGCAGTGCGGGACAGGGAGGGACTGGGGCCAACGTCCTGACTTTC.